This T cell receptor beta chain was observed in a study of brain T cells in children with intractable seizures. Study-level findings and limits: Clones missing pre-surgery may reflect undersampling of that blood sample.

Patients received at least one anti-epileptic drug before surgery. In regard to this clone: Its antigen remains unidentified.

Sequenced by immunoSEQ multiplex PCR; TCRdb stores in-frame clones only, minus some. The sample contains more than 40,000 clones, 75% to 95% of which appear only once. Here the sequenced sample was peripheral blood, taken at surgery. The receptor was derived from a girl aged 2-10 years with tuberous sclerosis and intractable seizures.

CDR3 DNA sequence: TGTGCCAGTAGTATCAAACCGGGACACGGCAATCAGCCCCAGCATTTT. Its translation is CASSIKPGHGNQPQHF. This chain joins TRBV19 and TRBJ1-5; possible D gene TRBD1, 6 bases. Trimming took 3 bases from V and 2 from J, leaving 14 bases between them. Germline V gene lookup returns CDR1 LNHDA and CDR2 SQIVND (reference sequence). CDR3 length equals 16 residues.